Listed here are 32 T cell receptor beta chains from one sample, sequenced in a study of blood T cell repertoires in COVID-19. Profiled with immunoSEQ multiplex PCR; TCRdb holds only in-frame clones, not every one. The sample records roughly 130,000 clones, roughly 83% being singletons. The sequenced sample was peripheral blood. Every receptor here comes from a woman between 65 and 79 years old with COVID-19, enrolled during active disease.

V usage is TRBV7-9 and J usage is TRBJ2-5; D is perhaps TRBD1 (6 bases). V was cut by 0 bases and J by 3 bases, with 14 bases left in between. The CDR3 extends over 16 amino acids. Germline CDR1 SEHNR, CDR2 FQNEAQ (reference sequence). The CDR3 DNA is TGTGCCAGCAGCTTAGCAGGTACAGGGCACAAAGAGACCCAGTACTTC. It translates to CASSLAGTGHKETQYF.

V is TRBV19 and J is TRBJ1-1, with D possibly matching TRBD1 (6 bases). The germline V gene has CDR1 LNHDA and CDR2 SQIVND (reference sequence). V lost 7 bases, J lost 3 bases, and 12 bases lay in between. This CDR3 has 13 amino acids. The CDR3 nucleotides read TGTGCCAGTACACAGGGTATGGACACTGAAGCTTTCTTT. Translation gives CASTQGMDTEAFF.

The rearrangement links TRBV7-9 to TRBJ2-1; TRBD2 aligns across 9 bases. The CDR3 contains 15 residues. Per germline, CDR1 SEHNR and CDR2 FQNEAQ (reference sequence). The V gene end was trimmed by 5 bases and the J gene end by 13 bases; junction bases not matched to a gene: 15. CDR3: CASSQNPGTSYHQFF. The CDR3 bases are TGTGCCAGCAGCCAGAACCCCGGGACTAGCTATCACCAGTTCTTC.

The chain carries TRBV30 and TRBJ1-6, with D uncertain. CDR3 length equals 14 residues. Germline CDR1 reads GTSNPN; CDR2 reads SVGIG (reference sequence). The V end lost 0 bases, the J end lost 9 bases, and 12 bases lay between the germline ends. In DNA, the CDR3 is TGTGCCTGGAGTGTAAGAGCGGAGGGTTCACCCCTCCACTTT. It specifies CAWSVRAEGSPLHF.

CDR3 in amino acids: CATSRDGRDRDLITTDTQYF. The CDR3 nucleotides are TGTGCCACCAGCAGAGATGGCAGGGACAGAGACTTAATAACCACAGATACGCAGTATTTT. This sequence joins TRBV15 and TRBJ2-3; 7 positions agree with TRBD1. The CDR3 covers 20 residues. After removal of 0 bases from V and 2 bases from J, the junction contained 17 bases not matched to a gene. From germline, CDR1 is LNHNV and CDR2 YYDKDF (reference sequence).

The CDR3 is CASSLGGDGTEAFF. DNA for the CDR3: TGTGCCAGCAGCTTAGGGGGGGACGGCACTGAAGCTTTCTTT. V and J are TRBV7-9 and TRBJ1-1, with a weak D call TRBD1 (5 bases). The germline gives CDR1 SEHNR, CDR2 FQNEAQ (reference sequence). CDR3 size: 14 residues. V was clipped by 1 base and J by 4 bases, with 10 bases between them.

The genes are TRBV3-1 (or the pseudogene TRBV3-2) and TRBJ2-4; D is ambiguous. Germline lookup yields CDR1 LGHDT and CDR2 YNNKEL (reference sequence). Deletions cut 0 bases from V and 2 bases from J, with 8 bases between. The length of the CDR3 is 15 residues. The CDR3 loop reads CASSQESVTKNIQYF. DNA of the CDR3: TGTGCCAGCAGCCAAGAGTCTGTAACCAAAAACATTCAGTACTTC.

The J gene is TRBJ2-7, the V gene TRBV29-1; the D gene is possibly TRBD2 (6 bases). Germline CDR1 and CDR2: SQVTM and ANQGSEA. The CDR3 has 12 residues. Trimming removed 5 bases from V and 0 bases from J, with 8 bases in between. The chain's CDR3 is CSVRGISYEQYF. In DNA form, the CDR3 reads TGCAGCGTTCGGGGGATCTCCTACGAGCAGTACTTC.

Only a few counts were recorded for this clone. The V call is TRBV11-1, the J call TRBJ1-6, with D perhaps matching TRBD1 (5 bases). This CDR3 contains 13 residues. Germline V gene lookup returns CDR1 SGHAT and CDR2 FQDESV (reference sequence). Deletions cut 3 bases from V and 7 bases from J, with 7 bases between. Here the CDR3 reads CASSFGGNSPLHF. As DNA, the CDR3 is TGTGCCAGCAGCTTCGGGGGGAATTCACCCCTCCACTTT.

This clone showed up just a few times. This sequence joins TRBV3-1 (or the pseudogene TRBV3-2) and TRBJ1-2, with 11 bases fitting TRBD1. The V segment lost 4 bases and the J segment 8 bases; nucleotides outside the gene matches: 6. The CDR3 covers 14 residues. Germline-derived CDR1 and CDR2 are LGHDT and YNNKEL (reference sequence). CDR3 loop: CASSRDRGMGGYTF. The CDR3 DNA reads as TGTGCCAGCAGCCGGGACAGGGGGATGGGAGGCTACACCTTC.

This clone was counted only a few times. The J gene is TRBJ1-2, the V gene TRBV7-8, with D possibly matching TRBD1 (6 bases). The V end lost 1 base, the J end lost 5 bases, and 17 bases lay between the germline ends. The CDR3 is made up of 16 amino acids. CDR1 and CDR2 (germline): SGHVS, FQNEAQ. CDR3 sequence reads: CASSLGQVGEWYGYTF. The CDR3 region has the DNA TGTGCCAGCAGCTTAGGACAGGTGGGGGAGTGGTATGGCTACACCTTC.

This rearrangement joins TRBV10-3 to TRBJ2-7, with TRBD1 matching over 8 bases. V was pared by 11 bases and J by 1 base, with 13 bases of the junction left unmatched. Looked up from germline, CDR1 is ENHRY and CDR2 is SYGVKD. The CDR3 consists of 15 residues. In DNA form, the CDR3 reads TGTGCCTCATCGGGCAGTGGACAGGGTTCCTACGAGCAGTACTTC. This gives the protein CASSGSGQGSYEQYF.

The rearrangement uses TRBV29-1 and TRBJ1-1; TRBD1 is a possible D gene (6 bases). Germline values: CDR1 SQVTM, CDR2 ANQGSEA. The CDR3 is 12 residues long. V lost 4 bases, J lost 5 bases, and 11 bases lay in between. The CDR3: CSVAYRVTEAFF. The CDR3 DNA follows: TGCAGCGTTGCGTACAGGGTAACTGAAGCTTTCTTT.

The rearrangement joins TRBV7-2 to TRBJ2-1, with TRBD1 identical over 7 bases. Germline CDR1 reads SGHTA; CDR2 reads FQGNSA. The CDR3 spans 14 residues. With 5 bases clipped from V and 10 bases from J, the junction kept 11 bases outside the gene matches. For the CDR3, the DNA is TGTGCCAGCAGCGCAGACAGGGCAGGGGTCGAGCAGTTCTTC. Amino acids: CASSADRAGVEQFF.

This clone was seen a few times. V usage is TRBV14 and J usage is TRBJ1-5; maybe TRBD1 (5 bases). V was cut by 1 base and J by 8 bases, with 9 bases left in between. The CDR3 has 13 amino acids. Germline V lookup: CDR1 SGHDN, CDR2 FVKESK. CDR3 nucleotides: TGTGCCAGCAGCCAAGGAGCGGGGGAGCCCCAGCATTTT. Translation: CASSQGAGEPQHF.

The gene calls are TRBV18 and TRBJ2-3, with D unclear. Germline-derived CDR1 and CDR2 are KGHSH and LQKENI. The CDR3 extends over 12 amino acids. V lost 6 bases and J lost 0, with 4 bases in between. The CDR3 sequence is CASSPSTDTQYF. The CDR3 DNA is TGTGCCAGCTCTCCTAGCACAGATACGCAGTATTTT.

The V call is TRBV7-2, the J call TRBJ1-3; D may be TRBD1 (5 bases). Germline V gives CDR1 SGHTA, CDR2 FQGNSA. V was trimmed by 2 bases and J by 8 bases, leaving 10 bases between them. The CDR3 has 13 residues. The CDR3 sequence: CASSLRPGDTIYF. Written as DNA, the CDR3 is TGTGCCAGCAGCTTACGCCCGGGGGACACCATATATTTT.

This clone turned up a few times. V gene TRBV7-9 combines with J gene TRBJ1-1; D ambiguous. With 4 bases removed from V and 3 bases from J, the gap between germline ends came to 9 bases. This CDR3 has 13 amino acids. Germline CDR1 and CDR2: SEHNR and FQNEAQ (reference sequence). The CDR3 sequence is CASSSMADTEAFF. In DNA, the CDR3 is TGTGCCAGCAGCTCGATGGCTGACACTGAAGCTTTCTTT.

The rearrangement uses TRBV6-5 and TRBJ1-6, with D maybe TRBD1 (5 bases). Germline V gene lookup returns CDR1 MNHEY and CDR2 SVGAGI. CDR3 length: 15 residues. V lost 8 bases to trimming and J lost 3 bases, with 14 bases between them. The CDR3 sequence is CASLGPAGYNSPLHF. The DNA of the CDR3 is TGTGCCAGCTTGGGGCCCGCCGGCTATAATTCACCCCTCCACTTT.

The chain carries TRBV9 and TRBJ1-1; 7 positions agree with TRBD1. V gave up 4 bases and J gave up 7 bases; unmatched junction bases: 4. This CDR3 has 12 amino acids. Germline CDR1 is SGDLS and CDR2 is YYNGEE. The CDR3 protein is CASSHRDSEAFF. The CDR3 nucleotides read TGTGCCAGCAGCCACAGGGACAGTGAAGCTTTCTTT.

This chain links TRBV9 with TRBJ2-2; TRBD2 matches at 12 bases. The CDR3 spans 18 residues. The V gene's germline CDR1 is SGDLS and CDR2 YYNGEE. Losses at the gene ends were 0 bases for V and 4 bases for J; bases not matched to a gene: 7. CDR3 DNA: TGTGCCAGCAGCGTAGCCCCTAGCGGGGGGGCCCGCACCGGGGAGCTGTTTTTT. As protein: CASSVAPSGGARTGELFF.

The V call is TRBV4-3, the J call TRBJ1-5; 8 positions match TRBD1. Looked up from germline, CDR1 is LGHNA and CDR2 is YSLEER. The V gene end was trimmed by 0 bases and the J gene end by 2 bases; junction bases not matched to a gene: 3. The CDR3 has 16 amino acids. The CDR3 DNA sequence: TGCGCCAGCAGCCAAGACGCACAGGGGGGCAATCAGCCCCAGCATTTT. Translated, it gives CASSQDAQGGNQPQHF.

The chain links TRBV11-2 to TRBJ2-1; no reliable D call. Trimming removed 0 bases from V and 9 bases from J, with 6 bases in between. Germline-derived CDR1 and CDR2 are SGHAT and FQNNGV. The CDR3 extends over 12 amino acids. The CDR3 sequence: CASSLEVGEQFF. For the CDR3, the DNA is TGTGCCAGCAGCTTAGAGGTCGGTGAGCAGTTCTTC.

This rearrangement joins TRBV6-5 to TRBJ1-1; possibly TRBD1 for D (6 bases). The V and J ends lost 6 bases and 1 base respectively, with 9 bases between them. Per the germline V gene, CDR1 is MNHEY and CDR2 is SVGAGI. This CDR3 contains 13 residues. The DNA of the CDR3 is TGTGCCAGCAGATTACAGGGGAACACTGAAGCTTTCTTT. This codes for CASRLQGNTEAFF.

In this sample, this clone turned up a few times. CDR3 in DNA: TGTGCCAGCAGCTTAGATAAGGTAGAGGGTCAGCCCCAGCATTTT. Translation gives CASSLDKVEGQPQHF. The chain links TRBV11-2 to TRBJ1-5, with D hard to call. Germline values: CDR1 SGHAT, CDR2 FQNNGV. Trimming stripped 0 bases from V and 6 bases from J, with 12 bases between. The CDR3 covers 15 residues. Looking up the rest from reference TRBV11-2 and TRBJ1-5 gives the full variable domain: EAGVAQSPRYKIIEKRQSVAFWCNPISGHATLYWYQQILGQGPKLLIQFQNNGVVDDSQLPKDRFSAERLKGVDSTLKIQPAKLEDSAVYLCASSLDKVEGQPQHFGDGTRLSIL.

Turning to this clone: Other DNA sequences in the same sample also yield this CDR3. The V gene is TRBV11-1, the J gene TRBJ1-1; no clear D. CDR1 SGHAT and CDR2 FQDESV come from the germline V gene (reference sequence). V was clipped by 5 bases and J by 5 bases, with 12 bases between them. The CDR3 is made up of 13 amino acids. The CDR3: CASSPYRETEAFF. For the CDR3, the DNA is TGTGCCAGCAGCCCCTATCGGGAAACTGAAGCTTTCTTT. The whole variable domain, filled in from reference TRBV11-1 and TRBJ1-1, reads EAEVAQSPRYKITEKSQAVAFWCDPISGHATLYWYRQILGQGPELLVQFQDESVVDDSQLPKDRFSAERLKGVDSTLKIQPAELGDSAMYLCASSPYRETEAFFGQGTRLTVV.

This clone was detected once. The V call is TRBV7-3, the J call TRBJ1-1; D is unclear. Germline loops: CDR1 SGHTA, CDR2 FQGTGA. This CDR3 comprises 14 residues. V dropped 2 bases and J dropped 5 bases, with 12 bases sitting between them. CDR3 sequence reads: CASSLRGLSTEAFF. For the CDR3, the DNA is TGTGCCAGCAGCTTACGAGGGTTAAGTACTGAAGCTTTCTTT.

The chain has TRBV19 and TRBJ2-7; D unclear. This CDR3 spans 14 amino acids. Trimming removed 6 bases from V and 0 bases from J, with 12 bases in between. CDR1 and CDR2 from the germline V gene are LNHDA and SQIVND (reference sequence). Here the CDR3 reads CASRPTWSSYEQYF. DNA for the CDR3: TGTGCCAGTAGACCAACTTGGAGCTCCTACGAGCAGTACTTC.

This chain joins TRBV5-8 and TRBJ2-3; 13 bases agree with TRBD2. The germline gives CDR1 SGHTS, CDR2 YDEGEE. This CDR3 contains 18 residues. J was trimmed by 0 bases and V by 3 bases; bases with no gene match: 7. In DNA, the CDR3 is TGTGCCAGCAGCTACGGGACTAGCGGGGAAACTAGCACAGATACGCAGTATTTT. This gives the protein CASSYGTSGETSTDTQYF.

This clone was seen a handful of times. This chain links TRBV24-1 with TRBJ2-5, with a tentative D call TRBD1 (6 bases). Germline V gene lookup returns CDR1 KGHDR and CDR2 SFDVKD. Trimming took 5 bases from V and 5 from J, leaving 11 bases between them. The CDR3 covers 13 residues. As DNA, the CDR3 is TGTGCCACCAGTGGGCAGGGGTGGGAGACCCAGTACTTC. Protein sequence: CATSGQGWETQYF.

The rearrangement uses TRBV9 and TRBJ1-4, with TRBD1 identical over 9 bases. CDR1 and CDR2 (germline): SGDLS, YYNGEE. CDR3 length: 15 amino acids. V shed 1 base, J shed 8 bases, and the junction held 6 bases outside the gene matches. CDR3 nucleotide sequence: TGTGCCAGCAGCGTATCCCCACAGGGGGCGGAAAAACTGTTTTTT. It encodes CASSVSPQGAEKLFF.

The V and J genes are TRBV2 and TRBJ1-3; 7 positions match TRBD1. There are 16 residues in the CDR3. Trimming removed 6 bases from V and 0 bases from J; junction bases left unmatched: 8. The germline V gene has CDR1 SNHLY and CDR2 FYNNEI. This CDR3 is CASSQGQRYSGNTIYF. The CDR3 region has the DNA TGTGCCAGCAGCCAGGGACAGCGCTACTCTGGAAACACCATATATTTT.